This passage covers 6 T cell receptor beta chains from one sample sequenced in a study of control samples from healthy donors and cancer patients. TCRdb keeps only in-frame clones here, not all; method: immunoSEQ multiplex PCR. The sample gives under 200,000 clones, around 96% of which show up once; over 1% is in the top ten. Sequenced input: blood. These receptors all stem from a young woman in good health.

The chain has TRBV19 and TRBJ1-5, with D hard to call. CDR3 length: 14 residues. Trimming left V 5 bases short and J 5 bases short, with 13 bases between. Germline CDR1 is LNHDA and CDR2 is SQIVND (reference sequence). CDR3 sequence: CASSPKPGYQPQHF. In DNA form, the CDR3 reads TGTGCCAGTAGTCCTAAACCGGGGTATCAGCCCCAGCATTTT.

The rearrangement links TRBV6-5 to TRBJ1-2, with no clear D. Looked up from germline, CDR1 is MNHEY and CDR2 is SVGAGI. The CDR3 runs 13 residues. V shed 8 bases and J shed 2 bases, with 12 bases lying between them. The CDR3 DNA is TGTGCCAGCTTGCCAGCCAAAAACTATGGCTACACCTTC. This gives the protein CASLPAKNYGYTF.

The chain links TRBV27 to TRBJ1-4, with a weak D call TRBD1 (5 bases). Trimming took off 2 bases at V and 6 bases at J, with 19 bases between the two ends. Germline values: CDR1 MNHEY, CDR2 SMNVEV (reference sequence). This CDR3 spans 17 amino acids. The CDR3 DNA sequence: TGTGCCAGCAGTTTAAGGGGTAACCAGAGGTCGTATGAAAAACTGTTTTTT. This codes for CASSLRGNQRSYEKLFF.

The chain couples TRBV5-1 to TRBJ2-2, with a possible D match to TRBD1 (6 bases). CDR3 length equals 15 residues. Per the germline V gene, CDR1 is SGHRS and CDR2 is YFSETQ. V gave up 2 bases and J gave up 1 base, with 9 bases separating them. Here the CDR3 DNA reads TGCGCCAGCAGCTTCCCGGGACAGAACACCGGGGAGCTGTTTTTT. Encoded protein: CASSFPGQNTGELFF.

The genes are TRBV6-6 and TRBJ1-5, with 7 bases identical to TRBD1. CDR3 length equals 17 residues. CDR1 is MNHNY, CDR2 SVGAGI, per germline (reference sequence). With V trimmed by 5 bases and J by 3 bases, 13 bases remained unmatched. In nucleotides, the CDR3 is TGTGCCAGCAGTCCATACCTTGACAGGGAATACAATCAGCCCCAGCATTTT. This encodes CASSPYLDREYNQPQHF.

The chain couples TRBV28 to TRBJ1-5; 9 nucleotides match TRBD1. V trimming: 6 bases; J trimming: 4 bases; junction bases outside the gene matches: 7. The germline V gene has CDR1 MDHEN and CDR2 SYDVKM. The CDR3 has 15 amino acids. CDR3 amino acids: CASRDRDRVNQPQHF. The CDR3 bases are TGTGCCAGCAGAGACCGGGACAGGGTAAATCAGCCCCAGCATTTT.